These 23 T cell receptor beta chains were all obtained from the same sample, sequenced in a study of blood T cell repertoires in COVID-19. Some clones are missing from TCRdb's copy, which holds only in-frame ones; the method was immunoSEQ multiplex PCR. The data contain approximately 170,000 clones, 89% of them seen just once; the ten biggest clones take up around 1.9%. The sample consisted of peripheral blood. These receptors originate from a man between 18 and 35 years old who had recovered from COVID-19.

This chain uses TRBV7-9 with TRBJ1-1; no clear D. The CDR3 has 13 amino acids. Germline CDR1 and CDR2: SEHNR and FQNEAQ (reference sequence). V was pared by 5 bases and J by 3 bases, with 10 bases between. Here the CDR3 DNA reads TGTGCCAGCAGCGGGAGAGAATACACTGAAGCTTTCTTT. It is translated as CASSGREYTEAFF.

J is TRBJ2-2 and V is TRBV10-3; TRBD1 matches 8 bases. The CDR3 is 13 amino acids. Germline CDR1 is ENHRY and CDR2 is SYGVKD. V trimming: 7 bases; J trimming: 3 bases; junction bases outside the gene matches: 1. The CDR3 bases are TGTGCCATCACACAGGGGGACACCGGGGAGCTGTTTTTT. Amino acids: CAITQGDTGELFF.

This clone was detected only once. The rearrangement uses TRBV28 and TRBJ1-4; D ambiguous. V lost 2 bases to trimming and J lost 7 bases, with 14 bases between them. CDR3 length: 15 residues. Germline assignment: CDR1 MDHEN and CDR2 SYDVKM. This CDR3 is CASSLGGDGSEKLFF. The DNA of the CDR3 is TGTGCCAGCAGTTTAGGAGGCGACGGGAGTGAAAAACTGTTTTTT.

The chain recombines TRBV4-3 with TRBJ2-7; D gene unclear. With 1 base removed from V and 2 bases from J, the gap between germline ends came to 9 bases. Germline V CDR1 and CDR2: LGHNA, YSLEER. This CDR3 spans 14 amino acids. In DNA, the CDR3 is TGCGCCAGCAGCCAAGCAATAGCCGCCTACGAGCAGTACTTC. Protein product: CASSQAIAAYEQYF.

The genes are TRBV9 and TRBJ2-1; TRBD2 might be the D (6 bases). The CDR3 extends over 14 amino acids. Germline V lookup: CDR1 SGDLS, CDR2 YYNGEE. V was cut by 5 bases and J by 2 bases, with 11 bases left in between. The CDR3 region is CASSASGPYNEQFF. Written as DNA, the CDR3 is TGTGCCAGCAGTGCGAGCGGGCCCTACAATGAGCAGTTCTTC. The variable domain in full, completed from reference TRBV9 and TRBJ2-1, reads DSGVTQTPKHLITATGQRVTLRCSPRSGDLSVYWYQQSLDQGLQFLIQYYNGEERAKGNILERFSAQQFPDLHSELNLSSLELGDSALYFCASSASGPYNEQFFGPGTRLTVL.

The chain uses TRBV7-9 and TRBJ2-7, with TRBD2 matching 11 bases. The CDR3 length is 14 residues. V lost 5 bases to trimming and J lost 4 bases; unmatched junction nucleotides: 4. Per germline, CDR1 SEHNR and CDR2 FQNEAQ (reference sequence). CDR3 DNA: TGTGCCAGCAGCCTTACTAGCGGGAGTTACGAGCAGTACTTC. Translating it yields CASSLTSGSYEQYF.

The V and J genes are TRBV5-5 and TRBJ2-5, with D perhaps matching TRBD1 (6 bases). The CDR3 is made up of 13 amino acids. Trimming cost V 5 bases and J 9 bases, with 17 bases left between them. Germline CDR1 and CDR2: SGHKS and YYEKEE (reference sequence). This CDR3 reads CASRRTALEAQYF. The CDR3 DNA is TGTGCCAGCAGACGGACAGCTCTAGAAGCCCAGTACTTC.

The chain links TRBV28 to TRBJ2-2; D may be TRBD1 (6 bases). This CDR3 contains 15 residues. V was shortened by 2 bases and J by 4 bases, with 11 bases between the two germline ends. CDR1 MDHEN and CDR2 SYDVKM come from the germline V gene. The DNA for the CDR3 is TGTGCCAGCAGTTTAGGGGGCGCGAGCACCGGGGAGCTGTTTTTT. It codes for CASSLGGASTGELFF.

The rearrangement links TRBV28 to TRBJ1-4; no firm D call. V lost 4 bases and J 7 bases, leaving 10 bases between the germline ends. Germline V lookup: CDR1 MDHEN, CDR2 SYDVKM. The CDR3 length is 13 residues. The CDR3 sequence: CASSSPFGEKLFF. DNA for the CDR3: TGTGCCAGCAGTTCCCCTTTCGGTGAAAAACTGTTTTTT.

The chain has TRBV15 and TRBJ2-7, with TRBD1 as a possible D gene (5 bases). The CDR3 length is 20 residues. Germline V gene data show CDR1 as LNHNV and CDR2 as YYDKDF (reference sequence). Trimming removed 0 bases from V and 0 bases from J, with 24 bases in between. CDR3 nucleotide sequence: TGTGCCACCAGCAGAGATCCGCAGGGAAGGGCGGCGGCGAGCTCCTACGAGCAGTACTTC. This sequence encodes CATSRDPQGRAAASSYEQYF.

This clone has just a few counts. The chain's CDR3 is CASSRGPPDGYTF. For the CDR3, the DNA is TGTGCCAGCAGCCGGGGTCCTCCAGATGGCTACACCTTC. This rearrangement joins TRBV6-5 to TRBJ1-2; D call uncertain. Between the trimmed V and J ends, which lost 6 bases and 6 bases, there was a span of 14 bases. The germline gives CDR1 MNHEY, CDR2 SVGAGI. This CDR3 is 13 amino acids long.

The V call is TRBV11-3, the J call TRBJ2-3; a possible D gene is TRBD2 (6 bases). Germline assignment: CDR1 SGHNT and CDR2 YENEEA. V was cut by 5 bases and J by 2 bases, with 11 bases left in between. CDR3 size: 14 residues. The CDR3 DNA follows: TGTGCCAGCAGCGCGGGACTCGACACAGATACGCAGTATTTT. The encoded protein is CASSAGLDTDTQYF.

A word on this clone: This clone may be a read error of a much larger clone one base away. The chain is built from TRBV6-6 and TRBJ2-3; 12 nucleotides agree with TRBD2. The germline V gene has CDR1 MNHNY and CDR2 SVGAGI (reference sequence). This CDR3 has 15 amino acids. With V trimmed by 6 bases and J by 5 bases, 6 bases remained unmatched. The CDR3 coding sequence is TGTGCCAGCAGCCCGACTAGCGGGAGTGGAGATACGCAGTATTTT. Translation gives CASSPTSGSGDTQYF.

V is TRBV29-1 and J is TRBJ2-7, with 9 bases identical to TRBD2. The CDR3 runs 14 residues. Trimming cost V 7 bases and J 4 bases; bases outside gene matches: 11. Germline V lookup: CDR1 SQVTM, CDR2 ANQGSEA. In DNA, the CDR3 is TGCAGCGCCCTAGGTAGCGGGGGACGGTACGAGCAGTACTTC. This translates into CSALGSGGRYEQYF.

This chain connects TRBV27 to TRBJ1-6, with a possible D match to TRBD1 (5 bases). V shed 0 bases and J shed 13 bases, with 13 bases lying between them. In germline, CDR1 is MNHEY, CDR2 SMNVEV (reference sequence). The CDR3 has 14 residues. CDR3 coding DNA: TGTGCCAGCAGTTTATCGGGGCAGGGAAACCCCCTCCACTTT. This sequence encodes CASSLSGQGNPLHF.

This chain uses TRBV7-2 with TRBJ1-6; D is undetermined. The CDR3 contains 15 residues. Trimming shortened V by 5 bases and J by 4 bases, and 12 bases separated the two germline ends. From germline, CDR1 is SGHTA and CDR2 FQGNSA. The CDR3 DNA reads as TGTGCCAGCAGCCCCCAGGAGGATTATAATTCACCCCTCCACTTT. This gives the protein CASSPQEDYNSPLHF.

The V call is TRBV4-1, the J call TRBJ2-2; 7 positions match TRBD2. The length of the CDR3 is 15 residues. The germline CDR1 and CDR2 sequences are MGHRA and YSYEKL. The V and J ends lost 4 bases and 3 bases, in that order; junction bases with no gene match: 5. CDR3 amino acids: CASSPAGAYTGELFF. In DNA form, the CDR3 reads TGCGCCAGCAGCCCGGCGGGAGCCTACACCGGGGAGCTGTTTTTT.

The chain joins TRBV5-1 to TRBJ2-5; 9 positions match TRBD1. The germline gives CDR1 SGHRS, CDR2 YFSETQ. The CDR3 is made up of 13 amino acids. With V trimmed by 3 bases and J by 7 bases, 4 bases remained unmatched. In DNA, the CDR3 is TGCGCCAGCAGCTCGAAACAGGGGGCGACCCAGTACTTC. As protein: CASSSKQGATQYF.

This clone was counted once. The chain uses TRBV6-6 and TRBJ2-7, with D possibly matching TRBD2 (5 bases). Germline V gene sequence: CDR1 MNHNY, CDR2 SVGAGI (reference sequence). V lost 6 bases, J lost 6 bases, and 21 bases lay in between. The CDR3 has 15 residues. The CDR3: CASRRTGLAGGEQYF. DNA of the CDR3: TGTGCCAGCAGACGCACCGGACTGGCTGGAGGCGAGCAGTACTTC.

This clone showed up just once. The chain employs TRBV12-5 and TRBJ2-5, with 10 bases that match TRBD2. After removal of 5 bases from V and 4 bases from J, the junction contained 4 bases not matched to a gene. There are 14 residues in the CDR3. Germline CDR1 is LGHNT and CDR2 is FRNRAP. The CDR3 sequence is CASGPPSGGETQYF. In nucleotides, the CDR3 is TGTGCTAGTGGTCCACCTAGCGGGGGAGAGACCCAGTACTTC. Filled out from reference TRBV12-5 and TRBJ2-5, the complete variable domain reads DARVTQTPRHKVTEMGQEVTMRCQPILGHNTVFWYRQTMMQGLELLAYFRNRAPLDDSGMPKDRFSAEMPDATLATLKIQPSEPRDSAVYFCASGPPSGGETQYFGPGTRLLVL.

This clone came up once. This rearrangement joins TRBV11-2 to TRBJ2-2, with 8 bases identical to TRBD1. Trimming cost V 1 base and J 1 base; bases outside gene matches: 8. This CDR3 region has 18 residues. Germline assignment: CDR1 SGHAT and CDR2 FQNNGV. The CDR3 sequence is CASSLAGGTGKNTGELFF. CDR3 sequence (DNA): TGTGCCAGCAGCTTAGCTGGCGGGACAGGAAAGAACACCGGGGAGCTGTTTTTT.

V and J are TRBV7-9 and TRBJ2-3; the D gene is possibly TRBD1 (6 bases). This CDR3 comprises 13 residues. Germline CDR1 is SEHNR and CDR2 is FQNEAQ (reference sequence). Trimming removed 5 bases from V and 3 bases from J, with 9 bases in between. The DNA for the CDR3 is TGTGCCAGCAGCGTGACAGGTACAGATACGCAGTATTTT. It codes for CASSVTGTDTQYF.

The rearrangement joins TRBV19 to TRBJ2-5, with TRBD2 identical over 12 bases. CDR1 and CDR2 (germline): LNHDA, SQIVND (reference sequence). The junction had 12 bases not matched to a gene; V was cut back by 11 bases and J by 5 bases. The CDR3 contains 15 residues. The DNA for the CDR3 is TGTGCCTCGAGGCTAGCGGGAGGGCCGGTGGAGACCCAGTACTTC. Its protein is CASRLAGGPVETQYF.